The source of this TCR beta chain is a study of cytomegalovirus exposure and HLA in healthy donors. Study observations and caveats: Later analysis identified several of the most significant clusters that appeared linked to common viral pathogens. Reports state that TCR beta sequences accurately predicted most subjects' HLA-A and HLA-B alleles. Other equally common chains were less clonally expanded than HLA-associated TCR beta chains, a later analysis showed. The study flagged roughly 160 TCR beta chains as cytomegalovirus-associated.

The PCR used 60 Vbeta and 13 Jbeta primers. Assay: immunoSEQ multiplex PCR; the TCRdb copy retains only in-frame clones and omits some. This table has under 200,000 clones, 60% to 85% appearing once. This CDR3 is built from 15 residues. Germline assignment: CDR1 MDHEN and CDR2 SYDVKM. V lost 2 bases and J 2 bases, leaving 10 bases between the germline ends. To note about this clone: Its antigen is as yet unknown.

The material sequenced was PBMCs. The chain joins TRBV28 to TRBJ1-3; D not resolved. The TCR sequence derives from a woman aged 40 to 50 in good health and CMV-seropositive. The CDR3 DNA sequence: TGTGCCAGCAGTTTAGCGGGATTTCCTGGAAACACCATATATTTT. This translates into CASSLAGFPGNTIYF.